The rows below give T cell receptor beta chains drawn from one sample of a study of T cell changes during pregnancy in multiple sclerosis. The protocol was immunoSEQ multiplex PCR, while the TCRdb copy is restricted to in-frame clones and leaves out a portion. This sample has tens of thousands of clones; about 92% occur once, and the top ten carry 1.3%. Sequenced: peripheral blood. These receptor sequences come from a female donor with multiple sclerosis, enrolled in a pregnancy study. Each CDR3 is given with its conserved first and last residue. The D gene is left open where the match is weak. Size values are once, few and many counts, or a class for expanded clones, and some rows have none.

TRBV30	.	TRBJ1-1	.	CAWQANTEAFF	TGTGCCTGGCAGGCCAACACTGAAGCTTTCTTT
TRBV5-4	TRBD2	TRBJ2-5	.	CASRSGTSGKEGTQYF	TGTGCCAGCAGAAGCGGGACTAGCGGGAAGGAAGGGACCCAGTACTTC
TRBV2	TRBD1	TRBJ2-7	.	CASRGTGNPKPAYEQYF	TGTGCCAGCAGGGGGACAGGGAATCCAAAACCAGCCTACGAGCAGTACTTC
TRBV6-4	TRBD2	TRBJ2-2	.	CASSGGTSGHGELFF	TGTGCCAGCAGTGGCGGGACTAGTGGGCACGGGGAGCTGTTTTTT
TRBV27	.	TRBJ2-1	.	CASSQDPGLIPASRHEQFF	TGTGCCAGCAGCCAGGACCCCGGCCTCATCCCAGCCTCTCGCCATGAGCAGTTCTTC
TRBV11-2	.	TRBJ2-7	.	CASSLDRSEQYF	TGTGCCAGCAGCTTAGACAGGTCCGAGCAGTACTTC
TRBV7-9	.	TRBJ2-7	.	CASSGRGLSSYEQYF	TGTGCCAGCAGCGGCAGGGGACTGTCCTCCTACGAGCAGTACTTC
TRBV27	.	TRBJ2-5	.	CASSPGTYQETQYF	TGTGCCAGCAGTCCCGGGACATACCAAGAGACCCAGTACTTC
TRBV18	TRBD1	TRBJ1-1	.	CASSEQGMNTEAFF	TGTGCCAGCTCAGAACAGGGGATGAACACTGAAGCTTTCTTT
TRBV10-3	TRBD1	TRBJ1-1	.	CAISDRGPNTEAFF	TGTGCCATCAGTGACAGGGGGCCTAACACTGAAGCTTTCTTT
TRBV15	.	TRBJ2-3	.	CATSRAGQRATDTQYF	TGTGCCACCAGCAGGGCGGGGCAGCGGGCCACAGATACGCAGTATTTT
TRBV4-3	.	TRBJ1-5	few	CASSQDLKDLSSGPQHF	TGCGCCAGCAGCCAAGATCTTAAGGACCTCTCCTCGGGGCCCCAGCATTTT
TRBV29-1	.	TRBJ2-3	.	CSVEWGENPRKQQSTDTQYF	TGCAGCGTTGAATGGGGGGAGAACCCCCGGAAACAGCAAAGCACAGATACGCAGTATTTT
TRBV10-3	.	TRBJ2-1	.	CAISDSSSYNEQFF	TGTGCCATCAGTGATTCTAGTAGCTACAATGAGCAGTTCTTC
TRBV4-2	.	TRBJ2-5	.	CASSGAGETQYF	TGTGCCAGCTCCGGGGCCGGAGAGACCCAGTACTTC
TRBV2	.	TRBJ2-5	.	CASRPDRSQETQYF	TGTGCCAGCAGACCCGACCGCTCCCAAGAGACCCAGTACTTC
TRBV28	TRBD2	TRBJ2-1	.	CASSFPSDSGRAPYNEQFF	TGTGCCAGCAGTTTCCCATCAGATAGCGGGAGGGCCCCCTACAATGAGCAGTTCTTC
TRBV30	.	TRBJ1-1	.	CALTRRGRNTEAFF	TGTGCCCTCACTAGGCGGGGACGGAACACTGAAGCTTTCTTT
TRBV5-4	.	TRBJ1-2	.	CASSEGVGGYGYTF	TGTGCCAGCAGCGAAGGGGTTGGTGGCTATGGCTACACCTTC